Listed here are 23 T cell receptor beta chains from one sample, sequenced in a study of Ad26.COV2.S vaccination and SARS-CoV-2 variants. Data came from immunoSEQ multiplex PCR; TCRdb stores just in-frame clones and leaves some out. The sample shows about 680,000 clones, about 89% of them seen only once. The sample's treatment: around 19 received Ad26.COV2.S at low or high dose, single or two shots; roughly five received placebo; per-sample allocation not given. The samples were gathered on day 63 after the first injection of vaccine or placebo. The material was peripheral blood, obtained in a trial of Ad26.COV2.S vaccine versus placebo. Receptor source: a person aged 18-60 years who received the Ad26.COV2.S COVID-19 vaccine or a placebo.

The chain has TRBV29-1 and TRBJ2-7; tentative D call: TRBD1 (6 bases). Trimming took 4 bases from V and 6 from J, leaving 16 bases between them. The germline V gene encodes CDR1 SQVTM and CDR2 ANQGSEA. This CDR3 has 13 amino acids. CDR3 in DNA: TGCAGCGTTGCCAAGTGGGCAGGGGTCGAGCAGTACTTC. Its translation: CSVAKWAGVEQYF.

The J gene is TRBJ1-2, the V gene TRBV9, with a tentative D call TRBD1 (5 bases). The CDR3 has 12 residues. The V gene lost 4 bases and the J gene lost 9 bases, with 13 bases spanning the gap. From germline, CDR1 is SGDLS and CDR2 YYNGEE. The CDR3 DNA is TGTGCCAGCAGCCCAACCCGGGGCCGCTACACCTTC. Residues: CASSPTRGRYTF.

The CDR3 protein is CATSDRSFYKAFF. The CDR3 nucleotides are TGTGCCACCTCGGACAGGTCATTTTATAAAGCTTTCTTT. V is TRBV6-5 and J is TRBJ1-1; TRBD1 aligns across 7 bases. Germline CDR1 is MNHEY and CDR2 is SVGAGI. The junction had 14 bases not matched to a gene; V was cut back by 10 bases and J by 9 bases. This CDR3 has 13 amino acids.

The chain has TRBV5-6 and TRBJ2-7; 7 bases are shared with TRBD1. The ends lost 0 bases at V and 1 base at J; junction bases unmatched: 4. The CDR3 runs to 15 residues. Germline CDR1 is SGHDT and CDR2 is YYEEEE. The CDR3 DNA reads TGTGCCAGCAGCTTGGGTGGGACAGCATCCTACGAGCAGTACTTC. This codes for CASSLGGTASYEQYF.

Remarks on this clone: The sample contains more than one DNA sequence encoding this CDR3. The V gene is TRBV30, the J gene TRBJ1-3; D is perhaps TRBD1 (5 bases). Germline CDR1 reads GTSNPN; CDR2 reads SVGIG (reference sequence). The CDR3 has 15 residues. Deletions cut 3 bases from V and 0 bases from J, with 12 bases between. In DNA, the CDR3 is TGTGCCTGGAGCCCTGGACACAGCTCTGGAAACACCATATATTTT. Translation gives CAWSPGHSSGNTIYF.

This chain joins TRBV5-5 and TRBJ1-2; 10 nucleotides match TRBD1. The CDR3 totals 15 residues. J lost 7 bases, V lost 1 base, and 7 bases had no gene match. Germline V gene lookup returns CDR1 SGHKS and CDR2 YYEKEE (reference sequence). CDR3 in amino acids: CASSLYDRGRGGYTF. The CDR3 DNA follows: TGTGCCAGCAGCTTGTACGACAGGGGGCGCGGTGGCTACACCTTC.

V usage is TRBV30 and J usage is TRBJ2-5; 8 positions match TRBD1. V lost 3 bases, J lost 2 bases, and 2 bases stayed unmatched. Germline V CDR1 and CDR2: GTSNPN, SVGIG (reference sequence). The CDR3 extends over 13 amino acids. In DNA, the CDR3 is TGTGCCTGGAGCACAGGGGGGCAAGAGACCCAGTACTTC. Its protein is CAWSTGGQETQYF.

Concerning this clone: Other DNA sequences in this sample translate to the same CDR3. This chain links TRBV27 with TRBJ2-1; D might be TRBD2 (5 bases). CDR1 and CDR2 (germline): MNHEY, SMNVEV (reference sequence). The CDR3 sequence is 12 residues long. Trimming removed 3 bases at V and 9 bases at J, with 9 bases between. The CDR3 bases are TGTGCCAGCAGTTTGAGGGCGGGTGAGCAGTTCTTC. Translated, it gives CASSLRAGEQFF.

The chain carries TRBV7-2 and TRBJ2-6; TRBD1 is a possible D gene (6 bases). This CDR3 region has 16 residues. Germline V CDR1 and CDR2: SGHTA, FQGNSA. With 6 bases removed from V and 2 bases from J, the gap between germline ends came to 14 bases. The CDR3 DNA follows: TGTGCCAGCAGGTCAACAGGGCAACCTGGGGCCAACGTCCTGACTTTC. It yields the protein CASRSTGQPGANVLTF.

The chain carries TRBV7-2 and TRBJ1-3; D ambiguous. Trimming cost V 1 base and J 4 bases, with 8 bases left between them. This CDR3 is 14 amino acids long. Germline V lookup: CDR1 SGHTA, CDR2 FQGNSA. The CDR3 reads CASSLGHLGNTIYF. CDR3 nucleotides: TGTGCCAGCAGCTTAGGACACCTCGGAAACACCATATATTTT.

CDR3 DNA sequence: TGTGCCAGAAGCCCGGATTTACAAGAGACCCAGTACTTC. It yields the protein CARSPDLQETQYF. The chain recombines TRBV5-3 with TRBJ2-5; no definite D call. TRBV5-3 is known as an ORF, though its function is uncertain. Trimming cost V 4 bases and J 2 bases, with 9 bases left between them. The CDR3 has 13 amino acids.

In this sample, this clone turned up a few times. The chain uses TRBV6-5 and TRBJ1-2, with 10 bases that match TRBD1. The CDR3 consists of 15 residues. With V trimmed by 10 bases and J by 4 bases, 12 bases remained unmatched. Germline CDR1 is MNHEY and CDR2 is SVGAGI. The CDR3 bases are TGTGCCACCGTGGCGACAGGGGGCGTAAGCTATGGCTACACCTTC. Protein: CATVATGGVSYGYTF.

For the CDR3, the DNA is TGTGCCAGCAGTTTTAGCCCCGGGGAGCTGTTTTTT. This sequence encodes CASSFSPGELFF. The V call is TRBV12-3 or TRBV12-4, the J call TRBJ2-2, with no clear D. The CDR3 is 12 residues long. V shed 3 bases and J shed 6 bases, with 5 bases lying between them.

V usage is TRBV6-5 and J usage is TRBJ2-2, with 7 bases identical to TRBD1. The CDR3 spans 14 residues. CDR1 MNHEY and CDR2 SVGAGI come from the germline V gene. The ends lost 4 bases at V and 5 bases at J; junction bases unmatched: 4. The CDR3 sequence is CASSLGGATGELFF. In DNA form, the CDR3 reads TGTGCCAGCAGTTTAGGGGGCGCGACCGGGGAGCTGTTTTTT.

This clone was counted a few times. The chain couples TRBV7-9 to TRBJ2-7; possibly TRBD2 for D (6 bases). With 5 bases removed from V and 1 base from J, the gap between germline ends came to 15 bases. The CDR3 totals 15 residues. Germline-derived CDR1 and CDR2 are SEHNR and FQNEAQ (reference sequence). DNA for the CDR3: TGTGCCAGCAGCAAGACGGGACTGACATCCTACGAGCAGTACTTC. Translating gives CASSKTGLTSYEQYF.

The CDR3 DNA follows: TGTGCCCAATCTAGCGGGGGCCTATTTGAGCAGTTCTTC. Amino acids: CAQSSGGLFEQFF. The rearrangement joins TRBV30 to TRBJ2-1; 10 bases map to TRBD2. The germline gives CDR1 GTSNPN, CDR2 SVGIG (reference sequence). V was clipped by 8 bases and J by 9 bases; unmatched bases: 10. The CDR3 extends over 13 amino acids.

The chain uses TRBV12-5 and TRBJ1-2, with D maybe TRBD1 (5 bases). Looked up from germline, CDR1 is LGHNT and CDR2 is FRNRAP. There are 12 residues in the CDR3. The V and J ends lost 6 bases and 1 base respectively, with 6 bases between them. The CDR3: CASGRGNYGYTF. The CDR3 DNA sequence: TGTGCTAGTGGGAGGGGTAACTATGGCTACACCTTC.

This clone was detected once. The rearrangement links TRBV29-1 to TRBJ2-3, with 11 bases fitting TRBD2. Germline trimming cut 4 bases from V and 2 bases from J; bases unmatched to any gene: 5. The germline V gene has CDR1 SQVTM and CDR2 ANQGSEA. This CDR3 region has 15 residues. CDR3 region: CSVVRSGGATDTQYF. The DNA of the CDR3 is TGCAGCGTTGTTCGTAGCGGGGGGGCCACAGATACGCAGTATTTT.

This chain connects TRBV6-6 to TRBJ1-6; D might be TRBD1 (5 bases). Trimming removed 0 bases at V and 8 bases at J, with 11 bases between. This CDR3 spans 15 amino acids. Per germline, CDR1 MNHNY and CDR2 SVGAGI (reference sequence). The CDR3 spells CASSYSLGDYSPLHF. The CDR3 DNA is TGTGCCAGCAGTTACTCTTTAGGGGATTATTCACCCCTCCACTTT.

V usage is TRBV11-2 and J usage is TRBJ2-7; no firm D call. The CDR3 is 12 amino acids. V lost 3 bases and J lost 5, with 8 bases in between. CDR1 is SGHAT, CDR2 FQNNGV, per germline. DNA for the CDR3: TGTGCCAGCAGCTTGGGGTGGAACGAGCAGTACTTC. Its translation is CASSLGWNEQYF.

V gene TRBV2 combines with J gene TRBJ2-2; D may be TRBD1 (7 bases). In germline, CDR1 is SNHLY, CDR2 FYNNEI. The length of the CDR3 is 13 residues. Between the trimmed V and J ends, which lost 11 bases and 5 bases, there was a span of 15 bases. CDR3 amino acids: CASQGEVTGELFF. The CDR3 DNA reads as TGTGCCTCCCAGGGGGAGGTGACCGGGGAGCTGTTTTTT. Full variable domain (outside the CDR3, taken from reference TRBV2 and TRBJ2-2): EPEVTQTPSHQVTQMGQEVILRCVPISNHLYFYWYRQILGQKVEFLVSFYNNEISEKSEIFDDQFSVERPDGSNFTLKIRSTKLEDSAMYFCASQGEVTGELFFGEGSRLTVL.

The chain uses TRBV7-2 and TRBJ2-7; tentative D call: TRBD2 (5 bases). V was cut by 5 bases and J by 6 bases, with 14 bases left in between. The CDR3 length is 13 residues. Germline values: CDR1 SGHTA, CDR2 FQGNSA. DNA for the CDR3: TGTGCCAGCAGCCGAGATCTAGCTACCGAGCAGTACTTC. The encoded protein is CASSRDLATEQYF. Based on the CDR3 plus reference TRBV7-2 and TRBJ2-7, the full variable domain is GAGVSQSPSNKVTEKGKDVELRCDPISGHTALYWYRQSLGQGLEFLIYFQGNSAPDKSGLPSDRFSAERTGGSVSTLTIQRTQQEDSAVYLCASSRDLATEQYFGPGTRLTVT.

The V and J genes are TRBV5-4 and TRBJ1-1; 7 bases line up with TRBD1. Per the germline V gene, CDR1 is SGHNT and CDR2 is YYREEE (reference sequence). With 4 bases clipped from V and 6 bases from J, the junction kept 6 bases outside the gene matches. The CDR3 loop spans 13 amino acids. CDR3 nucleotides: TGTGCCAGCAGCGCACAGGGGTGGGCTGAAGCTTTCTTT. It specifies CASSAQGWAEAFF.